The 18 T cell receptor beta chains below come from one sample, sequenced in a study of OX40 agonist ivuxolimab in advanced cancers. Clones were sequenced by immunoSEQ multiplex PCR, and TCRdb holds only the in-frame ones, with some missing. The repertoire holds some 64,000 clones, with around 93% as singletons. The sample was CD4+ or CD8+ T cells sorted from blood, taken in a trial of the OX40 agonist ivuxolimab. The receptors stem from an adult with an advanced solid tumor such as melanoma, head and neck, liver or kidney cancer.

The rearrangement uses TRBV19 and TRBJ2-1, with 7 positions matching TRBD2. J was trimmed by 2 bases and V by 8 bases; bases with no gene match: 12. The CDR3 has 16 amino acids. Germline values: CDR1 LNHDA, CDR2 SQIVND (reference sequence). The CDR3 region is CASEVGGRAPYNEQFF. The CDR3 nucleotides read TGTGCCAGTGAAGTTGGGGGGAGGGCCCCCTACAATGAGCAGTTCTTC. Full variable domain (outside the CDR3, taken from reference TRBV19 and TRBJ2-1): DGGITQSPKYLFRKEGQNVTLSCEQNLNHDAMYWYRQDPGQGLRLIYYSQIVNDFQKGDIAEGYSVSREKKESFPLTVTSAQKNPTAFYLCASEVGGRAPYNEQFFGPGTRLTVL.

The chain joins TRBV28 to TRBJ2-7; D remains unclear. Germline lookup yields CDR1 MDHEN and CDR2 SYDVKM. The V gene lost 3 bases and the J gene lost 2 bases, with 8 bases spanning the gap. The CDR3 length is 13 residues. The CDR3 loop reads CASSLVETYEQYF. CDR3 in DNA: TGTGCCAGCAGTTTGGTGGAAACCTACGAGCAGTACTTC.

The chain couples TRBV4-3 to TRBJ2-1; tentatively, D is TRBD1 or TRBD2 (5 bases each). V lost 1 base and J 8 bases, leaving 15 bases between the germline ends. Germline V gene lookup returns CDR1 LGHNA and CDR2 YSLEER. This CDR3 is built from 15 residues. This chain's CDR3 is CASSQVGTLMDEQFF. CDR3 nucleotide sequence: TGCGCCAGCAGCCAAGTCGGGACGCTAATGGATGAGCAGTTCTTC.

The rearrangement joins TRBV20-1 to TRBJ1-1; D gene unclear. This CDR3 has 11 residues. The germline V gene has CDR1 DFQATT and CDR2 SNEGSKA (reference sequence). V lost 0 bases, J lost 8 bases, and 7 bases lay in between. CDR3 bases: TGCAGTGCTAGAGATCCCAGGGAAGCTTTCTTT. This encodes CSARDPREAFF.

The chain uses TRBV2 and TRBJ1-5; D possibly corresponds to TRBD1 (5 bases). This CDR3 has 13 residues. The germline V gene has CDR1 SNHLY and CDR2 FYNNEI. Trimming cost V 5 bases and J 4 bases, with 9 bases left between them. The CDR3 spells CASSPGWNQPQHF. The CDR3 DNA reads as TGTGCCAGCAGTCCAGGGTGGAATCAGCCCCAGCATTTT.

The V gene is TRBV15, the J gene TRBJ2-1; no definite D call. This CDR3 is 16 amino acids long. V dropped 0 bases and J dropped 5 bases, with 14 bases sitting between them. Germline CDR1 and CDR2: LNHNV and YYDKDF (reference sequence). CDR3: CATSREGLALNNEQFF. Written as DNA, the CDR3 is TGTGCCACCAGCAGAGAAGGGCTGGCCTTGAACAATGAGCAGTTCTTC.

V gene TRBV9 combines with J gene TRBJ1-1, with 8 bases that match TRBD1. The V gene end was trimmed by 4 bases and the J gene end by 4 bases; junction bases not matched to a gene: 9. CDR1 and CDR2 from the germline V gene are SGDLS and YYNGEE. The CDR3 spans 15 residues. CDR3 nucleotide sequence: TGTGCCAGCAGCCCCCAGGGGGCGCGCGGCACTGAAGCTTTCTTT. Protein sequence: CASSPQGARGTEAFF.

The V gene is TRBV5-6, the J gene TRBJ2-3; D unclear. The CDR3 is 11 amino acids. The germline V gene encodes CDR1 SGHDT and CDR2 YYEEEE. V lost 6 bases to trimming and J lost 7 bases, with 9 bases between them. CDR3: CASNIGNTQYF. The CDR3 coding sequence is TGTGCCAGCAACATAGGGAATACGCAGTATTTT.

The chain employs TRBV28 and TRBJ1-2; D unresolved. The CDR3 has 14 residues. With 4 bases removed from V and 4 bases from J, the gap between germline ends came to 13 bases. Germline values: CDR1 MDHEN, CDR2 SYDVKM. The CDR3 DNA sequence: TGTGCCAGCAGTTGGACTTCATCCTCCTATGGCTACACCTTC. Translating it yields CASSWTSSSYGYTF.

This sequence joins TRBV28 and TRBJ1-5; maybe TRBD1 (5 bases). With 2 bases removed from V and 4 bases from J, the gap between germline ends came to 12 bases. The CDR3 loop spans 15 amino acids. Germline CDR1 is MDHEN and CDR2 is SYDVKM. As DNA, the CDR3 is TGTGCCAGCAGTTTACTCCCCGAGGGGAATCAGCCCCAGCATTTT. It translates to CASSLLPEGNQPQHF.

This chain links TRBV6-5 with TRBJ2-1, with TRBD2 identical over 8 bases. Germline assignment: CDR1 MNHEY and CDR2 SVGAGI. CDR3 size: 13 residues. V lost 11 bases, J lost 2 bases, and 5 bases stayed unmatched. CDR3 sequence reads: CAAAGAPYNEQFF. The CDR3 region has the DNA TGTGCCGCAGCGGGAGCCCCCTACAATGAGCAGTTCTTC.

The chain combines TRBV9 with TRBJ2-1; D gene uncertain. This CDR3 contains 14 residues. V dropped 0 bases and J dropped 1 base, with 5 bases sitting between them. Looked up from germline, CDR1 is SGDLS and CDR2 is YYNGEE. This CDR3 is CASSVEQSYNEQFF. DNA for the CDR3: TGTGCCAGCAGCGTAGAACAGTCCTACAATGAGCAGTTCTTC. Based on the CDR3 plus reference TRBV9 and TRBJ2-1, the full variable domain is DSGVTQTPKHLITATGQRVTLRCSPRSGDLSVYWYQQSLDQGLQFLIQYYNGEERAKGNILERFSAQQFPDLHSELNLSSLELGDSALYFCASSVEQSYNEQFFGPGTRLTVL.

This chain uses TRBV6-1 with TRBJ2-1; TRBD2 is a possible D gene (5 bases). CDR3 size: 12 residues. With 8 bases removed from V and 0 bases from J, the gap between germline ends came to 5 bases. The V gene's germline CDR1 is MNHNS and CDR2 SASEGT. CDR3: CASGSSYNEQFF. The CDR3 region has the DNA TGTGCCAGCGGGAGCTCCTACAATGAGCAGTTCTTC.

The chain is built from TRBV6-4 and TRBJ2-2; no clear D gene. V was clipped by 2 bases and J by 7 bases, with 8 bases between them. The length of the CDR3 is 13 residues. Germline CDR1 is MRHNA and CDR2 is SNTAGT. The CDR3: CASSDSLNGELFF. Here the CDR3 DNA reads TGTGCCAGCAGTGACAGTTTAAACGGGGAGCTGTTTTTT.

J is TRBJ1-4 and V is TRBV9; D unresolved. The CDR3 spans 15 residues. V lost 0 bases, J lost 2 bases, and 8 bases lay in between. Germline V gene lookup returns CDR1 SGDLS and CDR2 YYNGEE. The CDR3 is CASSVGAGTNEKLFF. The CDR3 DNA reads as TGTGCCAGCAGCGTAGGGGCAGGCACTAATGAAAAACTGTTTTTT.

This clone occurred a few times. The chain is built from TRBV28 and TRBJ2-1; D remains ambiguous. The ends were cut back, 6 bases at V and 3 bases at J, with 6 bases in the middle. CDR3 length: 12 amino acids. Germline assignment: CDR1 MDHEN and CDR2 SYDVKM. CDR3: CASRNNYNEQFF. The CDR3 nucleotides read TGTGCCAGCAGGAACAACTACAATGAGCAGTTCTTC.

The chain joins TRBV28 to TRBJ1-4; 8 nucleotides agree with TRBD1. This CDR3 spans 14 amino acids. Trimming took 8 bases from V and 6 from J; bases not matched to a gene: 8. From germline, CDR1 is MDHEN and CDR2 SYDVKM. As DNA, the CDR3 is TGTGCCAGCCAGCCGGGACAGGAGGATGAAAAACTGTTTTTT. Translated, it gives CASQPGQEDEKLFF.

This chain links TRBV7-8 with TRBJ2-7; 8 bases map to TRBD1. Trimming cost V 2 bases and J 3 bases; bases outside gene matches: 0. The CDR3 contains 13 residues. Germline CDR1 reads SGHVS; CDR2 reads FQNEAQ. The CDR3 DNA sequence: TGTGCCAGCAGCTTAACAGGGGGCTACGAGCAGTACTTC. Its protein product is CASSLTGGYEQYF.